A selection of T cell receptor beta chains follows, all from one sample in a study of beta chain features in type 1 diabetes. The repertoire was sequenced with immunoSEQ multiplex PCR; TCRdb's copy has only in-frame clones and lacks some. This repertoire shows some 250,000 clones, around 14% found once; its top ten account for approximately 0.018%. Sample: naive CD4+ T cells from blood. These TCRs come from a man under 40 with type 1 diabetes. Each CDR3 is given with its conserved first and last residue.

V: TRBV4-1; J: TRBJ1-4; length: 15; CDR3: CASSLRTATNEKLFF
V: TRBV7-6; J: TRBJ1-2; length: 13; CDR3: CASSLDEGSGYTF
V: TRBV4-1; J: TRBJ1-6; length: 18; CDR3: CASSQDVSSSSYNSPLHF
V: TRBV15; J: TRBJ1-5; length: 15; CDR3: CATRRDRYSNQPQHF
V: TRBV11-2; J: TRBJ2-3; length: 17; CDR3: CASSQNKAAANTDTQYF
V: TRBV5-1; J: TRBJ2-3; length: 16; CDR3: CASSPRDRGSTDTQYF
V: TRBV6-1; J: .; length: 12; CDR3: CASSEVASEQYF
V: TRBV13; J: TRBJ2-3; length: 18; CDR3: CASSLYPEDWASTDTQYF
V: TRBV2; J: TRBJ1-2; length: 13; CDR3: CASSLQGEDGYTF
V: TRBV10-2; J: TRBJ2-7; length: 14; CDR3: CASSAGGTTLEQYF
V: TRBV19; J: TRBJ2-3; length: 14; CDR3: CASSDGGSTDTQYF
V: TRBV6-5; J: TRBJ1-1; length: 13; CDR3: CATMEQGALRAFF
V: TRBV7-8; J: TRBJ1-3; length: 15; CDR3: CASSLEAPSGNTIYF
V: TRBV18; J: TRBJ2-7; length: 14; CDR3: CASSPPGLFYEQYF
V: TRBV6-5; J: TRBJ2-1; length: 16; CDR3: CASSYSVRVAYNEQFF
V: TRBV6-5; J: TRBJ2-3; length: 16; CDR3: CASSYSSGRTTDTQYF
V: TRBV29-1; J: TRBJ2-2; length: 14; CDR3: CSVSQGQPTGELFF
V: TRBV5-4; J: TRBJ1-1; length: 14; CDR3: CASSSGQGTTEAFF
V: TRBV12-5; J: TRBJ1-4; length: 15; CDR3: CASGLGADRNEKLFF
V: TRBV7-9; J: TRBJ1-1; length: 17; CDR3: CASSPPFAGSRNTEAFF
V: TRBV5-1; J: TRBJ1-1; length: 13; CDR3: CASSLGRNTEAFF
V: TRBV5-1; J: TRBJ2-7; length: 14; CDR3: CASSRGEDPYEQYF
V: TRBV10-3; J: TRBJ2-3; length: 12; CDR3: CAISESGDTQYF
V: TRBV4-2; J: TRBJ2-1; length: 12; CDR3: CASSPQFNEQFF
V: TRBV5-6; J: TRBJ2-1; length: 17; CDR3: CASSLPKGLAVYNEQFF
V: TRBV29-1; J: TRBJ1-1; length: 13; CDR3: CSVVRLRNTEAFF
V: TRBV11-2; J: TRBJ2-7; length: 14; CDR3: CASSPRTGPGEQYF
V: TRBV11-2; J: TRBJ2-2; length: 15; CDR3: CASSLDGAVTGELFF
V: TRBV9; J: TRBJ2-1; length: 15; CDR3: CASAAVAAPPREQFF
V: TRBV29-1; J: TRBJ2-1; length: 13; CDR3: CSVELVLNNEQFF
V: TRBV7-2; J: TRBJ1-4; length: 15; CDR3: CASSLLGQTNEKLFF
V: TRBV11-3; J: TRBJ2-1; length: 15; CDR3: CASSARQGAHNEQFF
V: TRBV2; J: TRBJ2-3; length: 16; CDR3: CASSEGLAGATDTQYF
V: TRBV5-1; J: TRBJ2-1; length: 18; CDR3: CASSSGLAGGWTYNEQFF
V: TRBV6-5; J: TRBJ2-1; length: 15; CDR3: CASSRQFSSYNEQFF
V: TRBV6-5; J: TRBJ1-1; length: 15; CDR3: CASSTGTGGDTEAFF
V: TRBV5-6; J: TRBJ2-3; length: 14; CDR3: CASSLESVTDTQYF
V: TRBV5-1; J: TRBJ2-5; length: 14; CDR3: CASSSGTTQETQYF
V: TRBV6-4; J: TRBJ2-3; length: 16; CDR3: CASSPTSGRARDTQYF
V: TRBV25-1; J: TRBJ2-3; length: 14; CDR3: CASRRTGAPDTQYF
V: TRBV5-1; J: TRBJ1-5; length: 15; CDR3: CASSSGQNSNQPQHF